Each of the 15 T cell receptor beta chains below was sequenced from the same sample in a study of beta chain features in type 1 diabetes. The study reverse transcribed the entire isolated RNA, so it sequenced expressed TCRB transcripts. Sequencing used immunoSEQ multiplex PCR; TCRdb keeps in-frame clones, though not all of them. This sample has roughly 40,000 clones; roughly 50% occur once, and the top ten carry approximately 0.67%. Material for sequencing was central memory CD4+ T cells from blood. Source of these receptors: a woman aged 18-29 years in good health.

This chain joins TRBV7-8 and TRBJ2-7; TRBD2 is a possible D gene (6 bases). The CDR3 extends over 15 amino acids. Trimming shortened V by 0 bases and J by 3 bases, and 12 bases separated the two germline ends. CDR1 is SGHVS and CDR2 is FQNEAQ in the germline V gene. CDR3 bases: TGTGCCAGCAGCTTAGCGGAGGGCCGTGTCTACGAGCAGTACTTC. Its translation: CASSLAEGRVYEQYF.

The rearrangement joins TRBV10-3 to TRBJ1-6, with 9 bases fitting TRBD1. Germline-derived CDR1 and CDR2 are ENHRY and SYGVKD. The CDR3 is made up of 17 amino acids. V lost 0 bases and J lost 7; bases outside the gene matches: 7. CDR3 region: CAISESLQGAKNSPLHF. DNA for the CDR3: TGTGCCATCAGTGAGTCTTTACAGGGGGCGAAGAATTCACCCCTCCACTTT.

This clone was observed a few times. The V call is TRBV30, the J call TRBJ1-4; a weak D match, TRBD1 (6 bases). The CDR3 is made up of 15 amino acids. CDR1 and CDR2 (germline): GTSNPN, SVGIG (reference sequence). V lost 2 bases, J lost 1 base, and 11 bases lay in between. In DNA, the CDR3 is TGTGCCTGGAGTACAGGGACGGTAACTAATGAAAAACTGTTTTTT. Translating gives CAWSTGTVTNEKLFF.

The chain joins TRBV2 to TRBJ2-1; 10 positions agree with TRBD2. Germline-derived CDR1 and CDR2 are SNHLY and FYNNEI. The CDR3 covers 15 residues. J was trimmed by 7 bases and V by 4 bases; bases with no gene match: 7. The chain's CDR3 is CASSARSGRGNEQFF. The CDR3 nucleotides are TGTGCCAGCAGTGCTCGAAGCGGGAGGGGAAATGAGCAGTTCTTC.

This sequence joins TRBV6-1 and TRBJ1-4; a possible D gene is TRBD1 (6 bases). Germline V gene lookup returns CDR1 MNHNS and CDR2 SASEGT. Trimming took off 5 bases at V and 8 bases at J, with 12 bases between the two ends. The CDR3 contains 13 residues. CDR3 sequence (DNA): TGTGCCAGCAGTAGGGGGGGAGGCGAAAAACTGTTTTTT. It translates to CASSRGGGEKLFF.

This clone was seen a handful of times. The chain couples TRBV19 to TRBJ2-7; D is unclear. The V end lost 6 bases, the J end lost 7 bases, and 13 bases lay between the germline ends. CDR3 size: 12 residues. Germline loops: CDR1 LNHDA, CDR2 SQIVND (reference sequence). CDR3 in DNA: TGTGCCAGTAGCCGCGACTGGAGAGAGCAGTACTTC. Residues: CASSRDWREQYF.

J is TRBJ2-7 and V is TRBV7-6; D possibly corresponds to TRBD2 (6 bases). Germline V gene data show CDR1 as SGHVS and CDR2 as FNYEAQ. With 5 bases removed from V and 9 bases from J, the gap between germline ends came to 17 bases. This CDR3 has 13 amino acids. CDR3 protein: CASSPRDFTGQYF. The CDR3 coding sequence is TGTGCCAGCAGCCCCCGGGACTTTACGGGGCAGTACTTC.

This clone was recorded once. J is TRBJ2-3 and V is TRBV10-1, with TRBD2 identical over 12 bases. CDR1 is WNHNN and CDR2 is SYGVQD in the germline V gene (reference sequence). The CDR3 has 17 amino acids. Losses at the gene ends were 6 bases for V and 6 bases for J; bases not matched to a gene: 13. CDR3 loop: CASSGTSGQTREDTQYF. CDR3 sequence (DNA): TGCGCCAGCAGCGGGACTAGCGGGCAAACTCGGGAGGATACGCAGTATTTT.

This clone was picked up one time. At one of its ends the junction is not consistent with the germline gene, which may arise from a read error. This chain uses TRBV5-1 with TRBJ1-5; 7 bases align to TRBD1. The CDR3 spans 15 residues. CDR1 SGHRS and CDR2 YFSETQ come from the germline V gene. In DNA form, the CDR3 reads TGCACCAGCAGCTTGACAGGGCAAAGCAATCAGCCCCAGCATTTT. It codes for CTSSLTGQSNQPQHF.

The CDR3 region is CASSLGLEQYF. The CDR3 DNA reads TGTGCCAGCAGCTTAGGGCTCGAGCAGTACTTC. The V call is TRBV7-2, the J call TRBJ2-7; D not certain. The CDR3 length is 11 residues. Germline V gives CDR1 SGHTA, CDR2 FQGNSA. Trimming removed 1 base at V and 6 bases at J, with 4 bases between.

The gene calls are TRBV29-1 and TRBJ2-7; D gene unclear. V lost 3 bases and J 0 bases, leaving 6 bases between the germline ends. Germline CDR1 reads SQVTM; CDR2 reads ANQGSEA. There are 12 residues in the CDR3. This CDR3 reads CSVEKSSYEQYF. The CDR3 DNA sequence: TGCAGCGTTGAGAAGAGCTCCTACGAGCAGTACTTC.

This chain links TRBV19 with TRBJ2-1; 13 nucleotides align to TRBD2. The CDR3 covers 14 residues. Germline CDR1 and CDR2: LNHDA and SQIVND (reference sequence). J lost 7 bases, V lost 6 bases, and 3 bases had no gene match. Written as DNA, the CDR3 is TGTGCCAGTAGACTAGCGGGGGGGATGAATGAGCAGTTCTTC. Residues: CASRLAGGMNEQFF.

CDR3 region: CAAKGQTTSLYF. CDR3 nucleotide sequence: TGTGCCGCTAAGGGACAAACTACGAGCTTGTACTTC. The rearrangement uses TRBV6-1 and TRBJ2-7, with D perhaps TRBD1 (6 bases). The CDR3 covers 12 residues. Germline CDR1 and CDR2: MNHNS and SASEGT. Between the trimmed V and J ends, which lost 11 bases and 12 bases, there was a span of 23 bases.

The chain has TRBV19 and TRBJ2-1; 14 bases align to TRBD2. V gave up 5 bases and J gave up 6 bases; unmatched junction bases: 9. Germline V gene lookup returns CDR1 LNHDA and CDR2 SQIVND (reference sequence). The CDR3 is 17 amino acids. The CDR3 loop reads CASSRLAGGPGGNEQFF. DNA of the CDR3: TGTGCCAGTAGTCGACTAGCGGGAGGGCCGGGGGGCAATGAGCAGTTCTTC. The complete variable domain, with remaining parts taken from reference TRBV19 and TRBJ2-1, reads DGGITQSPKYLFRKEGQNVTLSCEQNLNHDAMYWYRQDPGQGLRLIYYSQIVNDFQKGDIAEGYSVSREKKESFPLTVTSAQKNPTAFYLCASSRLAGGPGGNEQFFGPGTRLTVL.

The chain joins TRBV19 to TRBJ2-5; 7 bases align to TRBD1. Trimming cost V 3 bases and J 0 bases; bases outside gene matches: 4. Germline V gives CDR1 LNHDA, CDR2 SQIVND (reference sequence). This CDR3 is built from 15 residues. DNA for the CDR3: TGTGCCAGTAGTATTATAGGACAGGACCAAGAGACCCAGTACTTC. Protein product: CASSIIGQDQETQYF.